The sequence of this T cell receptor beta chain was determined in a study of spatial heterogeneity in lung cancer (dated by TCRdb to about 2019). Regarding the complete study: More beta-chain than alpha-chain transcripts were consistently detected, likely reflecting higher beta-chain transcript abundance. The study linked features of the TCR repertoire to counts of nonsynonymous mutations, which were determined by whole-exome sequencing of tumor tissue. In non-small cell lung cancer, the study quantitatively compared TCR alpha and beta repertoires across several tumor regions, matched nontumor lung, and blood. Both alpha and beta chains were TCR-sequenced in 200 to 250 tumor regions, some 64 matched nontumor lung samples and around 54 PBMC samples obtained at surgery. A strong correlation was found between TCR transcript counts in tumor regions and a T cell transcriptional module score from matched bulk RNA-seq. In the raw uncorrected reads, each unique combination of TCR and UMI appeared on average more than ten times.

This clonotype showed up many times. Its antigen is currently not known. No qualities accompany the bases; no much larger clone lies one base away. This beta chain lies outside the target of a library built for alpha chains; its clone size means little. The CDR3 has 12 amino acids, counting the end cysteine and phenylalanine. Only CDR3 DNA remains: 36 bases, in frame from the first base. Trimming takes 3 bases from V and 6 bases from J, and the germline ends sit 8 bases apart. The sample's time point label, in plain terms: sample taken at primary tumor resection. The donors were about 65 patients from the lung TRACERx cohort who had early-stage, untreated non-small cell lung cancer. For TCR sequencing, whole RNA was extracted from tumor and nontumor lung tissue, or from cryopreserved PBMC samples, and no cell sorting was done. A patient was chosen for TCR sequencing only when enough RNA was available from at least two tumor regions. A lung pathologist reviewed the tumor and adjacent nontumor lung specimens before the specimens were selected.

Broad study findings and their caveats: TCR-seq was estimated to cover only 6.5% to 9% of tumor T cells for alpha chains and 12% to 15% for beta chains. Confirming at a functional level the hypothesis that regional TCRs recognize regional mutations was considered to require additional single-cell paired TCR alpha and beta sequencing. Counts of ubiquitous and regional expanded TCRs were found to correlate with counts of ubiquitous and regional nonsynonymous mutations, respectively. The tumor nonsynonymous mutation count correlated with the number of expanded intratumoral alpha and beta TCRs.

Libraries were constructed by 5' RACE. Sequencing relied on a NextSeq 500. In the TCR library protocol, a unique molecular identifier was attached to each TCR cDNA molecule so that PCR and sequencing errors could be corrected. On the authors' methods: TCR identification, UMI-based error correction and CDR3 extraction were all carried out with Decombinator tools. TCRs above a frequency of 2 per 1,000, corresponding to the top 1% of the tumor frequency distribution, were defined as expanded. Expanded tumor TCRs statistically deemed absent (corrected P<0.05) from at least one tumor region were classed as regional, and all other expanded tumor TCRs were classed as ubiquitous. Each repertoire was subsampled 100 times to 5,000 TCRs, after which Renyi diversity was computed with the R vegan package. CDR3 similarity networks were constructed using string-kernel similarity of amino acid triplets, with links drawn between CDR3s whose pairwise similarity was above 0.82. TCRdb applied fastp at Q25 and MiXCR to the public reads, then kept only in-frame beta chains. CDR3 protein sequences are deduplicated, and each keeps its most common genes and DNA. It is TCRdb's table, rather than the study itself, that gives the V and J calls and clone size. The table for this sample lists about 18,000 distinct CDR3 sequences; 9.6% of them were counted only once. In total, the top ten clones hold about 20% of the sample.

This clonotype was sampled from a female donor with early-stage non-small cell lung cancer. The rearranged segments are TRBV12-3 or TRBV12-4 and TRBJ1-2, with no confident D gene call. The source material was lung tumor tissue, sampled at surgery. The CDR3 sequence is CASSFSGDGYTF. The bases are TGTGCCAGCAGTTTTTCCGGAGATGGCTACACCTTC.